These 32 T cell receptor beta chains share one sample of origin, sequenced in a study of blood T cell repertoires in COVID-19. TCRdb's table, derived via immunoSEQ multiplex PCR, lists solely in-frame clones and lacks some. The sample has hundreds of thousands of clones; roughly 90% are singletons. Sample: PBMCs or T cells enriched from blood (not recorded which). These receptors were obtained from a woman between 45 and 65 years old who had recovered from COVID-19.

This sequence joins TRBV3-1 (or the pseudogene TRBV3-2) and TRBJ1-1; the D gene is possibly TRBD1 (6 bases). Germline values: CDR1 LGHDT, CDR2 YNNKEL (reference sequence). CDR3 length: 16 residues. Between the trimmed V and J ends, which lost 3 bases and 7 bases, there was a span of 21 bases. CDR3 region: CASSHYSGGRVGEAFF. The CDR3 DNA reads TGTGCCAGCAGCCATTATTCCGGGGGGCGCGTTGGTGAAGCTTTCTTT.

This chain links TRBV27 with TRBJ1-5; unclear D gene. There are 15 residues in the CDR3. Germline V lookup: CDR1 MNHEY, CDR2 SMNVEV (reference sequence). Trimming cost V 3 bases and J 0 bases, with 9 bases left between them. In nucleotides, the CDR3 is TGTGCCAGCAGTTTGTCGGTCTATAGCAATCAGCCCCAGCATTTT. Its translation: CASSLSVYSNQPQHF.

The V gene is TRBV10-1, the J gene TRBJ2-7, with 8 bases that match TRBD2. The CDR3 covers 15 residues. The J segment lost 2 bases and the V segment lost 7 bases, leaving 10 bases of the junction unmatched. Germline CDR1 is WNHNN and CDR2 is SYGVQD (reference sequence). The CDR3 DNA reads TGCGCCAGCAAAGAAAGCGGGAGCGGCGCCTACGAGCAGTACTTC. Its protein product is CASKESGSGAYEQYF.

This chain links TRBV30 with TRBJ2-6; TRBD1 agrees at 10 bases. Germline CDR1 is GTSNPN and CDR2 is SVGIG (reference sequence). V lost 5 bases and J lost 4; bases outside the gene matches: 5. The length of the CDR3 is 15 residues. CDR3 sequence: CAWGTGVGGANVLTF. CDR3 nucleotide sequence: TGTGCCTGGGGGACAGGGGTCGGCGGGGCCAACGTCCTGACTTTC.

The V gene is TRBV10-3, the J gene TRBJ2-5, with D perhaps TRBD2 (7 bases). The germline CDR1 and CDR2 sequences are ENHRY and SYGVKD. V was clipped by 6 bases and J by 1 base, with 15 bases between them. The CDR3 covers 15 residues. CDR3 sequence reads: CAISARGAGQETQYF. In DNA form, the CDR3 reads TGTGCCATCAGCGCTCGGGGGGCGGGCCAAGAGACCCAGTACTTC.

The chain has TRBV11-1 and TRBJ2-7, with D maybe TRBD2 (6 bases). The CDR3 runs to 16 residues. V lost 0 bases and J lost 2, with 14 bases in between. Germline V gene lookup returns CDR1 SGHAT and CDR2 FQDESV (reference sequence). This CDR3 is CASSLALVAVAYEQYF. In DNA, the CDR3 is TGTGCCAGCAGCTTAGCGTTGGTAGCGGTCGCCTACGAGCAGTACTTC.

This clone was seen a single time. V is TRBV29-1 and J is TRBJ1-1; D is unresolved. With 4 bases removed from V and 0 bases from J, the gap between germline ends came to 21 bases. CDR3 length equals 17 residues. Germline lookup yields CDR1 SQVTM and CDR2 ANQGSEA. The CDR3 sequence: CSVAQTWSSPMNTEAFF. CDR3 coding DNA: TGCAGCGTTGCCCAAACTTGGAGCTCTCCAATGAACACTGAAGCTTTCTTT.

The V call is TRBV28, the J call TRBJ1-2; possibly TRBD1 for D (5 bases). Trimming took 3 bases from V and 1 from J, leaving 12 bases between them. From germline, CDR1 is MDHEN and CDR2 SYDVKM. This CDR3 is built from 15 residues. The CDR3 region is CASSLDGTSNYGYTF. CDR3 nucleotide sequence: TGTGCCAGCAGTTTGGACGGGACTAGTAACTATGGCTACACCTTC.

The chain uses TRBV7-6 and TRBJ2-1; 8 bases are shared with TRBD1. There are 12 residues in the CDR3. Germline V lookup: CDR1 SGHVS, CDR2 FNYEAQ. The junction had 0 bases not matched to a gene; V was cut back by 5 bases and J by 6 bases. This chain's CDR3 is CASSTGGNEQFF. CDR3 coding DNA: TGTGCCAGCAGCACAGGGGGCAATGAGCAGTTCTTC. Using reference TRBV7-6 and TRBJ2-1 for the parts outside the CDR3, the full variable domain is GAGVSQSPRYKVTKRGQDVALRCDPISGHVSLYWYRQALGQGPEFLTYFNYEAQQDKSGLPNDRFSAERPEGSISTLTIQRTEQRDSAMYRCASSTGGNEQFFGPGTRLTVL.

V and J are TRBV20-1 and TRBJ2-3, with D tentatively TRBD2 (7 bases). The CDR3 sequence is 15 residues long. V was cut by 5 bases and J by 3 bases, with 18 bases left in between. Germline CDR1 DFQATT, CDR2 SNEGSKA (reference sequence). CDR3 in amino acids: CSARGGGGQTDTQYF. CDR3 coding DNA: TGCAGTGCTCGTGGGGGGGGCGGGCAGACAGATACGCAGTATTTT.

The chain is built from TRBV11-2 and TRBJ1-4; D uncertain. Trimming cost V 8 bases and J 0 bases, with 13 bases left between them. Germline V gene data show CDR1 as SGHAT and CDR2 as FQNNGV. CDR3 length: 15 amino acids. The CDR3 loop is CASRSLSATNEKLFF. The DNA for the CDR3 is TGTGCCAGCCGCTCGTTGTCGGCAACTAATGAAAAACTGTTTTTT.

The chain couples TRBV27 to TRBJ1-2, with 8 bases that match TRBD1. Trimming took 6 bases from V and 11 from J; bases not matched to a gene: 11. Looked up from germline, CDR1 is MNHEY and CDR2 is SMNVEV (reference sequence). CDR3 size: 13 residues. CDR3 sequence: CASRDRVEGKYTF. The CDR3, as DNA: TGTGCCAGCAGGGACAGGGTCGAGGGGAAATACACCTTC.

For the CDR3, the DNA is TGTGCCAGCAGTGCCCAACAGGGGGCAGAGGAGCAGTACTTC. Translating it yields CASSAQQGAEEQYF. The J gene is TRBJ2-7, the V gene TRBV2; 9 positions match TRBD1. The V gene's germline CDR1 is SNHLY and CDR2 FYNNEI. CDR3 length: 14 residues. V lost 4 bases and J lost 7; bases outside the gene matches: 8. Based on the CDR3 plus reference TRBV2 and TRBJ2-7, the full variable domain is EPEVTQTPSHQVTQMGQEVILRCVPISNHLYFYWYRQILGQKVEFLVSFYNNEISEKSEIFDDQFSVERPDGSNFTLKIRSTKLEDSAMYFCASSAQQGAEEQYFGPGTRLTVT.

This chain uses TRBV4-2 with TRBJ2-2, with 9 bases lining up with TRBD2. Trimming at V came to 0 bases and at J to 0 bases, leaving 2 bases not matched to a gene. CDR1 and CDR2 (germline): LGHNA, YNFKEQ. The CDR3 sequence is 17 residues long. This CDR3 is CASSQDASGANTGELFF. CDR3 coding DNA: TGTGCCAGCAGCCAAGATGCTAGCGGGGCGAACACCGGGGAGCTGTTTTTT.

The chain has TRBV4-2 and TRBJ2-3; D gene uncertain. This CDR3 comprises 15 residues. In germline, CDR1 is LGHNA, CDR2 YNFKEQ. V lost 6 bases, J lost 2 bases, and 15 bases lay in between. The CDR3 DNA follows: TGTGCCAGCAGTCCATTCGATCGAGACACAGATACGCAGTATTTT. Encoded protein: CASSPFDRDTDTQYF.

The rearrangement uses TRBV7-9 and TRBJ2-6; D unresolved. Germline CDR1 and CDR2: SEHNR and FQNEAQ (reference sequence). The CDR3 is 17 residues long. The V gene lost 1 base and the J gene lost 0 bases, with 10 bases spanning the gap. In DNA, the CDR3 is TGTGCCAGCAGCTTAGGACGCAGGAACTCTGGGGCCAACGTCCTGACTTTC. It is translated as CASSLGRRNSGANVLTF. The whole variable domain, remainder taken from reference TRBV7-9 and TRBJ2-6, is DTGVSQNPRHKITKRGQNVTFRCDPISEHNRLYWYRQTLGQGPEFLTYFQNEAQLEKSRLLSDRFSAERPKGSFSTLEIQRTEQGDSAMYLCASSLGRRNSGANVLTFGAGSRLTVL.

CDR3: CAISPGTAQKETQYF. As DNA, the CDR3 is TGTGCCATCAGCCCCGGGACAGCTCAAAAAGAGACCCAGTACTTC. The rearrangement links TRBV10-3 to TRBJ2-5; 7 bases align to TRBD1. This CDR3 spans 15 amino acids. Germline values: CDR1 ENHRY, CDR2 SYGVKD. The V gene end was trimmed by 6 bases and the J gene end by 3 bases; junction bases not matched to a gene: 10.

The V and J genes are TRBV3-1 (or the pseudogene TRBV3-2) and TRBJ2-4, with 16 positions matching TRBD2. V shed 4 bases, J shed 8 bases, and the junction held 11 bases outside the gene matches. This CDR3 has 18 amino acids. Germline values: CDR1 LGHDT, CDR2 YNNKEL (reference sequence). The CDR3 protein is CASSPSRGLAGGPYIQYF. The CDR3 nucleotides are TGTGCCAGCAGCCCCAGTCGGGGACTAGCGGGAGGGCCGTACATTCAGTACTTC.

The chain joins TRBV29-1 to TRBJ1-2; TRBD1 aligns across 7 bases. This CDR3 is built from 13 residues. CDR1 is SQVTM and CDR2 is ANQGSEA in the germline V gene. Losses at the gene ends were 6 bases for V and 6 bases for J; bases not matched to a gene: 10. The CDR3 is CSVGQGGGDGYTF. CDR3 coding DNA: TGCAGCGTGGGGCAGGGGGGAGGTGATGGCTACACCTTC.

The J gene is TRBJ1-1, the V gene TRBV3-1 (or the pseudogene TRBV3-2); 7 bases agree with TRBD1. Germline V lookup: CDR1 LGHDT, CDR2 YNNKEL (reference sequence). The CDR3 has 14 amino acids. V shed 4 bases, J shed 5 bases, and the junction held 7 bases outside the gene matches. The CDR3 reads CASSPRQGWTEAFF. CDR3 nucleotides: TGTGCCAGCAGCCCGCGACAGGGTTGGACTGAAGCTTTCTTT.

This clone is a singleton in its sample. The chain combines TRBV5-4 with TRBJ2-3, with a tentative D call TRBD2 (6 bases). The CDR3 is 13 residues long. Per the germline V gene, CDR1 is SGHNT and CDR2 is YYREEE (reference sequence). Trimming removed 4 bases from V and 14 bases from J, with 20 bases in between. The CDR3 region is CASSIGTLGGRYF. In nucleotides, the CDR3 is TGTGCCAGCAGCATCGGGACCCTCGGGGGACGGTATTTT. Full variable domain (rest looked up from reference TRBV5-4 and TRBJ2-3): ETGVTQSPTHLIKTRGQQVTLRCSSQSGHNTVSWYQQALGQGPQFIFQYYREEENGRGNFPPRFSGLQFPNYSSELNVNALELDDSALYLCASSIGTLGGRYFGPGTRLTVL.

V usage is TRBV7-8 and J usage is TRBJ1-2; 11 nucleotides line up with TRBD1. Unmatched junction bases numbered 6, after V lost 0 bases and J lost 3 bases. Germline CDR1 is SGHVS and CDR2 is FQNEAQ. The CDR3 is made up of 17 amino acids. The CDR3 region has the DNA TGTGCCAGCAGCTTAGCTAGGACAGGGGGCGATTACTATGGCTACACCTTC. Translation: CASSLARTGGDYYGYTF.

The chain has TRBV5-1 and TRBJ2-1; unclear D gene. V was clipped by 1 base and J by 10 bases, with 9 bases between them. The CDR3 is 12 amino acids. Germline assignment: CDR1 SGHRS and CDR2 YFSETQ. Here the CDR3 DNA reads TGCGCCAGCAGCTTGACCCTCACAGAGCAGTTCTTC. Translating gives CASSLTLTEQFF.

The V call is TRBV19, the J call TRBJ2-5; 8 bases align to TRBD1. Germline-derived CDR1 and CDR2 are LNHDA and SQIVND (reference sequence). The CDR3 length is 16 residues. Unmatched junction bases numbered 10, after V lost 5 bases and J lost 2 bases. CDR3 region: CASSSRGQGGQETQYF. The CDR3, as DNA: TGTGCCAGTAGTTCTAGAGGACAGGGTGGTCAAGAGACCCAGTACTTC.

As DNA, the CDR3 is TGTGCCAGCAGCTTCTGGGGGACACCCAGAAAGCAGTACTTC. The encoded protein is CASSFWGTPRKQYF. The gene calls are TRBV5-4 and TRBJ2-7, with a tentative D call TRBD1 (6 bases). Germline-derived CDR1 and CDR2 are SGHNT and YYREEE (reference sequence). The CDR3 loop spans 14 amino acids. Trimming left V 2 bases short and J 8 bases short, with 17 bases between.

With respect to this clone: Additional DNA sequences in this sample encode the identical CDR3. This chain uses TRBV28 with TRBJ1-2, with 9 bases lining up with TRBD1. Germline CDR1 and CDR2: MDHEN and SYDVKM. The CDR3 runs to 14 residues. V dropped 6 bases and J dropped 2; count of bases not matched to a gene: 4. Here the CDR3 DNA reads TGTGCCAGCAGCTACGGACAGGGGAACTATGGCTACACCTTC. Its protein is CASSYGQGNYGYTF.

This chain joins TRBV28 and TRBJ1-5; 7 nucleotides line up with TRBD1. Trimming removed 6 bases from V and 2 bases from J; junction bases left unmatched: 7. CDR1 is MDHEN and CDR2 is SYDVKM in the germline V gene. This CDR3 is built from 15 residues. CDR3 in amino acids: CASSPGQLGNQPQHF. The CDR3 nucleotides are TGTGCCAGCAGCCCGGGACAGTTGGGCAATCAGCCCCAGCATTTT. The full variable domain, rest sourced from reference TRBV28 and TRBJ1-5, is DVKVTQSSRYLVKRTGEKVFLECVQDMDHENMFWYRQDPGLGLRLIYFSYDVKMKEKGDIPEGYSVSREKKERFSLILESASTNQTSMYLCASSPGQLGNQPQHFGDGTRLSIL.

This clone appeared a single time. V gene TRBV6-5 combines with J gene TRBJ1-6; 9 nucleotides align to TRBD1. This CDR3 has 15 amino acids. Germline V gene data show CDR1 as MNHEY and CDR2 as SVGAGI. V lost 6 bases and J lost 5; bases outside the gene matches: 5. The CDR3 protein is CASSPDRGNNSPLHF. CDR3 DNA: TGTGCCAGCAGCCCCGACAGGGGGAATAATTCACCCCTCCACTTT.

The rearrangement joins TRBV7-9 to TRBJ1-2, with D perhaps matching TRBD1 (6 bases). Trimming shortened V by 5 bases and J by 6 bases, and 13 bases separated the two germline ends. This CDR3 region has 13 residues. The germline V gene has CDR1 SEHNR and CDR2 FQNEAQ (reference sequence). CDR3 residues: CASSVTGFDGYTF. The DNA for the CDR3 is TGTGCCAGCAGCGTAACAGGGTTCGATGGCTACACCTTC.

CDR3 sequence: CASSLGRGTGLDIQYF. The CDR3 bases are TGTGCCAGCAGCTTGGGGAGGGGGACAGGGTTGGACATTCAGTACTTC. The chain couples TRBV7-6 to TRBJ2-4; TRBD1 agrees at 9 bases. The CDR3 totals 16 residues. The V segment lost 3 bases and the J segment 8 bases; nucleotides outside the gene matches: 11. From germline, CDR1 is SGHVS and CDR2 FNYEAQ.

The rearrangement joins TRBV27 to TRBJ1-6; possible D gene TRBD1, 5 bases. The CDR3 is 16 residues long. Trimming stripped 6 bases from V and 8 bases from J, with 20 bases between. Germline CDR1 reads MNHEY; CDR2 reads SMNVEV (reference sequence). CDR3 in amino acids: CASRLLLGAWDSPLHF. CDR3 DNA sequence: TGTGCCAGCAGGCTACTCTTAGGGGCTTGGGATTCACCCCTCCACTTT.

This sequence joins TRBV28 and TRBJ2-7; D is possibly TRBD1 (7 bases). Germline V gene sequence: CDR1 MDHEN, CDR2 SYDVKM. The CDR3 is 15 amino acids. Trimming took off 5 bases at V and 2 bases at J, with 16 bases between the two ends. CDR3 nucleotide sequence: TGTGCCAGCAGTCGACTAGGGACAGCCACCTACGAGCAGTACTTC. Translating gives CASSRLGTATYEQYF.